What follows are 20 T cell receptor beta chains derived from one specimen sequenced in a study of blood T cell repertoires in COVID-19. The repertoire was sequenced with immunoSEQ multiplex PCR; TCRdb's copy has only in-frame clones and lacks some. Of some 82,000 clones in the sample, around 80% were seen once. What was sequenced was peripheral blood. All receptors derive from a man of 80 years or more with active or convalescent COVID-19.

This clone appeared a single time. V is TRBV7-2 and J is TRBJ1-1, with a possible D match to TRBD1 (5 bases). There are 16 residues in the CDR3. With 1 base removed from V and 4 bases from J, the gap between germline ends came to 16 bases. The V gene's germline CDR1 is SGHTA and CDR2 FQGNSA. The CDR3 DNA sequence: TGTGCCAGCAGCTTAGGGGATTGGGGGGTTTTCACTGAAGCTTTCTTT. This encodes CASSLGDWGVFTEAFF.

This rearrangement joins TRBV14 to TRBJ1-1; D is unclear. CDR3 length equals 14 residues. Germline CDR1 reads SGHDN; CDR2 reads FVKESK. Trimming left V 1 base short and J 1 base short, with 7 bases between. CDR3 bases: TGTGCCAGCAGCCAAGTTGAGGGGAACACTGAAGCTTTCTTT. This sequence encodes CASSQVEGNTEAFF.

The genes are TRBV6-5 and TRBJ1-2; 9 nucleotides agree with TRBD1. CDR3 length: 15 residues. Germline CDR1 reads MNHEY; CDR2 reads SVGAGI. Trimming took 2 bases from V and 8 from J; bases not matched to a gene: 9. CDR3 sequence reads: CASSYDDRGRRGYTF. The CDR3 coding sequence is TGTGCCAGCAGTTACGATGACAGGGGGAGGAGGGGCTACACCTTC.

This clone has just one count. The chain combines TRBV4-1 with TRBJ1-4; D possibly corresponds to TRBD1 (5 bases). Germline V CDR1 and CDR2: MGHRA, YSYEKL. There are 18 residues in the CDR3. Trimming took off 4 bases at V and 0 bases at J, with 18 bases between the two ends. The DNA of the CDR3 is TGCGCCAGCAGCCCGCAAGTGGGACTCCATGCAACTAATGAAAAACTGTTTTTT. This encodes CASSPQVGLHATNEKLFF.

The chain carries TRBV9 and TRBJ2-1; TRBD2 matches 7 bases. The CDR3 is made up of 16 amino acids. Germline values: CDR1 SGDLS, CDR2 YYNGEE. V was pared by 0 bases and J by 5 bases, with 8 bases of the junction left unmatched. The CDR3: CASSVATSGINNEQFF. In DNA, the CDR3 is TGTGCCAGCAGCGTAGCTACGAGCGGGATAAACAATGAGCAGTTCTTC. Full variable domain (missing parts from reference TRBV9 and TRBJ2-1): DSGVTQTPKHLITATGQRVTLRCSPRSGDLSVYWYQQSLDQGLQFLIQYYNGEERAKGNILERFSAQQFPDLHSELNLSSLELGDSALYFCASSVATSGINNEQFFGPGTRLTVL.

This chain joins TRBV28 and TRBJ1-2; 7 bases match TRBD1. Looked up from germline, CDR1 is MDHEN and CDR2 is SYDVKM. With 5 bases clipped from V and 2 bases from J, the junction kept 2 bases outside the gene matches. The CDR3 runs to 13 residues. The CDR3 sequence is CASSGGQNYGYTF. CDR3 bases: TGTGCCAGCAGTGGGGGACAGAACTATGGCTACACCTTC.

The chain is built from TRBV2 and TRBJ1-2, with 7 bases identical to TRBD1. From germline, CDR1 is SNHLY and CDR2 FYNNEI. Trimming cost V 5 bases and J 5 bases; bases outside gene matches: 5. The CDR3 contains 13 residues. CDR3 sequence: CASSTDRSYGYTF. CDR3 DNA: TGTGCCAGCAGTACGGACAGGAGTTATGGCTACACCTTC.

The rearrangement uses TRBV29-1 and TRBJ1-2; D remains unclear. CDR3 length: 13 amino acids. Germline V CDR1 and CDR2: SQVTM, ANQGSEA. Between the trimmed V and J ends, which lost 6 bases and 8 bases, there was a span of 19 bases. As DNA, the CDR3 is TGCAGCGTAACCGTGGCAGCCGGCGGGGGCTACACCTTC. Encoded protein: CSVTVAAGGGYTF.

The genes are TRBV2 and TRBJ1-5, with D unclear. The CDR3 totals 12 residues. V was pared by 5 bases and J by 3 bases, with 5 bases between. Germline values: CDR1 SNHLY, CDR2 FYNNEI. CDR3 residues: CASSPNNQPQHF. As DNA, the CDR3 is TGTGCCAGCAGTCCCAACAATCAGCCCCAGCATTTT.

The rearrangement uses TRBV9 and TRBJ2-3, with 8 nucleotides matching TRBD1. The J segment lost 4 bases and the V segment lost 4 bases, leaving 5 bases of the junction unmatched. This CDR3 spans 14 amino acids. Germline CDR1 reads SGDLS; CDR2 reads YYNGEE. CDR3 in amino acids: CASSRPGQADTQYF. Here the CDR3 DNA reads TGTGCCAGCAGCCGTCCGGGACAGGCAGATACGCAGTATTTT.

The chain couples TRBV21-1 to TRBJ1-2; the DNA was not compared with TRBD1, the D call given in the table. TRBV21-1 is a pseudogene locus. The CDR3 covers 14 residues. The CDR3 DNA reads TGTGCCAGCAGCGCCCGACAGGGTTCCTATGGCTACACCTTC. Translating it yields CASSARQGSYGYTF.

This clone has only one observation. The rearrangement links TRBV28 to TRBJ2-7, with no clear D. The CDR3 totals 11 residues. Trimming removed 5 bases at V and 3 bases at J, with 5 bases between. The germline CDR1 and CDR2 sequences are MDHEN and SYDVKM. DNA for the CDR3: TGTGCCAGCAGTCGACACTACGAGCAGTACTTC. Amino acid sequence: CASSRHYEQYF. Looking up the rest from reference TRBV28 and TRBJ2-7 gives the full variable domain: DVKVTQSSRYLVKRTGEKVFLECVQDMDHENMFWYRQDPGLGLRLIYFSYDVKMKEKGDIPEGYSVSREKKERFSLILESASTNQTSMYLCASSRHYEQYFGPGTRLTVT.

Comments on this clone: One end of the junction fails to match germline, which may point to a read error. The rearrangement uses TRBV2 and TRBJ2-7; 10 positions match TRBD1. The CDR3 covers 15 residues. Germline CDR1 and CDR2: SNHLY and FYNNEI. Here the CDR3 DNA reads TGTGCCAGCACTGAAGGACAGGGGGGCTCCTACGAGCAGTACTTC. This encodes CASTEGQGGSYEQYF.

This clone was observed once. This chain connects TRBV4-3 to TRBJ2-3; the D gene is possibly TRBD1 (6 bases). V was clipped by 0 bases and J by 0 bases, with 10 bases between them. This CDR3 region has 16 residues. Germline CDR1 is LGHNA and CDR2 is YSLEER. The CDR3 loop reads CASSQEKGGSTDTQYF. CDR3 in DNA: TGCGCCAGCAGCCAAGAAAAAGGGGGTAGCACAGATACGCAGTATTTT.

The V and J genes are TRBV6-5 and TRBJ2-1, with 9 bases that match TRBD2. The CDR3 is 15 residues long. The V gene's germline CDR1 is MNHEY and CDR2 SVGAGI. V shed 6 bases and J 3 bases; nucleotides not matched to a gene: 6. CDR3 residues: CASRSSGGLYNEQFF. The CDR3 nucleotides are TGTGCCAGCAGAAGTAGCGGGGGCCTCTACAATGAGCAGTTCTTC.

The V gene is TRBV5-4, the J gene TRBJ1-1; no clear D gene. The V gene lost 5 bases and the J gene lost 5 bases, with 16 bases spanning the gap. Germline V gene lookup returns CDR1 SGHNT and CDR2 YYREEE (reference sequence). This CDR3 has 14 residues. CDR3 sequence: CASRPPGKETEAFF. The CDR3 nucleotides read TGTGCCAGCAGACCTCCCGGGAAGGAGACTGAAGCTTTCTTT.

This clone appeared a single time. The gene calls are TRBV6-5 and TRBJ1-5; 7 bases line up with TRBD1. The CDR3 runs 14 residues. With 6 bases clipped from V and 6 bases from J, the junction kept 8 bases outside the gene matches. In germline, CDR1 is MNHEY, CDR2 SVGAGI. CDR3 bases: TGTGCCAGCAGCGCAGGGGGTTCGAGTCAGCCCCAGCATTTT. The encoded protein is CASSAGGSSQPQHF.

The J gene is TRBJ2-3, the V gene TRBV3-1 (or the pseudogene TRBV3-2), with TRBD2 identical over 9 bases. V shed 1 base and J 6 bases; nucleotides not matched to a gene: 11. Germline assignment: CDR1 LGHDT and CDR2 YNNKEL (reference sequence). The length of the CDR3 is 17 residues. The CDR3 loop is CASSQARGGADRDTQYF. In nucleotides, the CDR3 is TGTGCCAGCAGCCAAGCTCGCGGGGGGGCCGATAGGGATACGCAGTATTTT.

This clone came up once. The chain links TRBV27 to TRBJ1-5, with unresolved D. CDR1 is MNHEY, CDR2 SMNVEV, per germline (reference sequence). The CDR3 is made up of 13 amino acids. V lost 2 bases and J lost 7, with 9 bases in between. DNA for the CDR3: TGTGCCAGCAGTTTAGACCGGGGACAGCCCCAGCATTTT. This translates into CASSLDRGQPQHF.

The J gene is TRBJ1-5, the V gene TRBV9, with TRBD1 matching over 7 bases. V dropped 0 bases and J dropped 3; count of bases not matched to a gene: 3. This CDR3 contains 15 residues. Germline assignment: CDR1 SGDLS and CDR2 YYNGEE. DNA of the CDR3: TGTGCCAGCAGCGTAGGGGGACAGTACAATCAGCCCCAGCATTTT. It specifies CASSVGGQYNQPQHF. Complete variable domain (other parts from reference TRBV9 and TRBJ1-5): DSGVTQTPKHLITATGQRVTLRCSPRSGDLSVYWYQQSLDQGLQFLIQYYNGEERAKGNILERFSAQQFPDLHSELNLSSLELGDSALYFCASSVGGQYNQPQHFGDGTRLSIL.